Reported below is one T cell receptor (beta chain). Produced via immunoSEQ multiplex PCR; TCRdb's table is partial and in-frame only. In the table there are tens of thousands of clones, about four fifths of which are singletons. The data stem from a study of radiation and T cells in renal cell carcinoma. Time point indicated: baseline pretreatment blood. Sample treatment: 15 Gy SBRT to primary tumor, nephrectomy 4 weeks later. Serial blood draws occurred at baseline and 2 and 4 weeks post-SBRT. CDR1 and CDR2 from the germline V gene are SGHDT and YYEEEE. V was pared by 4 bases and J by 0 bases, with 23 bases between. CDR3 size: 19 residues.

The receptor was isolated from a man in his fifties or sixties with renal cell carcinoma. The chain has TRBV5-6 and TRBJ2-1; the D gene is possibly TRBD1 (6 bases). The sample in question was blood, obtained from a patient whose treatment included radiotherapy and nephrectomy. CDR3 region: CASSPGASGIRSSYNEQFF. The CDR3 DNA sequence: TGTGCCAGCAGCCCAGGGGCCTCAGGGATTCGTAGCTCCTACAATGAGCAGTTCTTC. Filled out from reference TRBV5-6 and TRBJ2-1, the complete variable domain reads DAGVTQSPTHLIKTRGQQVTLRCSPKSGHDTVSWYQQALGQGPQFIFQYYEEEERQRGNFPDRFSGHQFPNYSSELNVNALLLGDSALYLCASSPGASGIRSSYNEQFFGPGTRLTVL.